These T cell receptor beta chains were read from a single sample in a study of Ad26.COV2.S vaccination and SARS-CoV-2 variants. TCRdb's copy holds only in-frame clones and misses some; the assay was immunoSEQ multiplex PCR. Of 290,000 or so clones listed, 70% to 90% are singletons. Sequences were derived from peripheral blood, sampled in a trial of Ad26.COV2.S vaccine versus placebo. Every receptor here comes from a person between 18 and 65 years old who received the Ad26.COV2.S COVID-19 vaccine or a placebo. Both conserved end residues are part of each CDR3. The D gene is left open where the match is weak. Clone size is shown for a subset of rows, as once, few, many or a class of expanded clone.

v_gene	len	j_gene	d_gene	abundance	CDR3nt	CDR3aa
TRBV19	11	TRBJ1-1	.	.	TGTGCCAGTACCTTTGAGGCTGAAGCTTTCTTT	CASTFEAEAFF
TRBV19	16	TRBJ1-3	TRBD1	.	TGTGCCAGTAGCTCCGGGACAGGGTTATCCGGAAACACCATATATTTT	CASSSGTGLSGNTIYF
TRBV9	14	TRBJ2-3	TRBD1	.	TGTGCCAGCAGCGTAGCCAGGGGGCTGGATACGCAGTATTTT	CASSVARGLDTQYF
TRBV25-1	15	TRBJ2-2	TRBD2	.	TGTGCCAGCAGTGCACTAGCGGGAGACACCGGGGAGCTGTTTTTT	CASSALAGDTGELFF
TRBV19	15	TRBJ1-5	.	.	TGTGCCAGTAGTATAGAGGGAAATAGCAATCAGCCCCAGCATTTT	CASSIEGNSNQPQHF
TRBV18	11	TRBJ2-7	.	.	TGTGCCAGCTCACCTCTGGGGTCCCAGTACTTC	CASSPLGSQYF
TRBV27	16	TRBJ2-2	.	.	TGTGCCAGCAGCCTGGTGGGCACAATGAACACCGGGGAGCTGTTTTTT	CASSLVGTMNTGELFF
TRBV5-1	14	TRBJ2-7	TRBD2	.	TGCGCCAGCCGCCGGGACGCGGGAGCCTACGAGCAGTACTTC	CASRRDAGAYEQYF
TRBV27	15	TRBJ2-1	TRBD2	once	TGTGCCAGCAAGGGAGCGGGAGGCTCCTACAATGAGCAGTTCTTC	CASKGAGGSYNEQFF
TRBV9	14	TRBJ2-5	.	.	TGTGCCAGCAGCGTTTCGCAGGGTCGAGAGACCCAGTACTTC	CASSVSQGRETQYF
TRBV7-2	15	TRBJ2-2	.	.	TGTGCCAGCAGCTCTTTCTCGCGAAACACCGGGGAGCTGTTTTTT	CASSSFSRNTGELFF
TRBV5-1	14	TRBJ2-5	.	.	TGCGCCAGCAGAGAACAGGCAGGGCGAGAGACCCAGTACTTC	CASREQAGRETQYF
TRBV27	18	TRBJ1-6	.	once	TGTGCCAGCAGTTTATCGATTCCTTCGGGAGACTATAATTCACCCCTCCACTTT	CASSLSIPSGDYNSPLHF
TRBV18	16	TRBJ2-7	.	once	TGTGCCAGCTCACCGATCTTATCGGGATCTTCTACCGAGCAGTACTTC	CASSPILSGSSTEQYF
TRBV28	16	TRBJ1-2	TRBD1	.	TGTGCCAGCAGTTCCCGACAGGGGGTTAGAAACTATGGCTACACCTTC	CASSSRQGVRNYGYTF
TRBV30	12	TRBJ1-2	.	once	TGTGCCTGGAGCCGAGGGAACTATGGCTACACCTTC	CAWSRGNYGYTF
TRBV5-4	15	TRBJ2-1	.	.	TGTGCCAGCAGGTCTTCTAGGGGATCCTACAATGAGCAGTTCTTC	CASRSSRGSYNEQFF
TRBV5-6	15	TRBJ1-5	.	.	TGTGCCAGCAGCAGAGGACCGGCTAGCAATCAGCCCCAGCATTTT	CASSRGPASNQPQHF
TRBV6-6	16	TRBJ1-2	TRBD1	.	TGTGCCAGCAGCCCAACCGGGACAGGGGGTAACTATGGCTACACCTTC	CASSPTGTGGNYGYTF
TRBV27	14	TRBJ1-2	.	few	TGTGCCAGCAGTTTATCGATGTATAGGGGCGGCTACACCTTC	CASSLSMYRGGYTF
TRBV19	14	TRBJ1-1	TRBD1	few	TGTGCCAGTAGTAAGCTCCTGGACAGGGCCGAAGCTTTCTTT	CASSKLLDRAEAFF
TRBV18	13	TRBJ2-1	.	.	TGTGCCAGCTCACCATGGGGGAACAATGAGCAGTTCTTC	CASSPWGNNEQFF
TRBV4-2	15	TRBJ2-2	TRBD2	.	TGTGCCAGCAGCCTCACTAGCGAGCACACCGGGGAGCTGTTTTTT	CASSLTSEHTGELFF
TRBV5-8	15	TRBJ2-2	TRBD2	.	TGTGCCAGCAGCACGGGACTACGGAACACCGGGGAGCTGTTTTTT	CASSTGLRNTGELFF
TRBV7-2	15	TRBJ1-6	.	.	TGTGCCAGCAGCAAAGAGGGGGGGGCACAATCACCCCTCCACTTT	CASSKEGGAQSPLHF